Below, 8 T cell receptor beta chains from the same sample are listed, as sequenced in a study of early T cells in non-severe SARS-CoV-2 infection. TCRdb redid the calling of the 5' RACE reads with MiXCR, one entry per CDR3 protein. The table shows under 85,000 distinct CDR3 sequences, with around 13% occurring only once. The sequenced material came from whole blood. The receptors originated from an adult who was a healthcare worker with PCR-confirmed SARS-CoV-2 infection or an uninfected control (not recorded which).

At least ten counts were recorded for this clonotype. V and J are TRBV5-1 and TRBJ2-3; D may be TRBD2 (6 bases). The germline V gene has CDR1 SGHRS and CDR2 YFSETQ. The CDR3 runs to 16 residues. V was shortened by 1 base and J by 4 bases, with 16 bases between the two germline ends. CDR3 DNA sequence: TGCGCCAGCAGCTTGTCGGGAGAAGCCGCATCAGATACGCAGTATTTT. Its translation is CASSLSGEAASDTQYF.

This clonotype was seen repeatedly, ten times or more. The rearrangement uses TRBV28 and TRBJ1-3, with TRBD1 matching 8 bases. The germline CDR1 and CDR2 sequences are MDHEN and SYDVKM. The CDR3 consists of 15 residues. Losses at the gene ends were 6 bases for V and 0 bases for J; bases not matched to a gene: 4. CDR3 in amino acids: CASSRDRRSGNTIYF. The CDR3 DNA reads TGTGCCAGCAGCCGGGACAGGCGCTCTGGAAACACCATATATTTT.

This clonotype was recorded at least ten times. CDR3 protein: CASSLSLGGGNTEAFF. In DNA, the CDR3 is TGTGCCAGCAGTTTAAGTCTCGGCGGGGGTAACACTGAAGCTTTCTTT. The J gene is TRBJ1-1, the V gene TRBV12-3 or TRBV12-4; possibly TRBD1 for D (5 bases). V was pared by 2 bases and J by 2 bases, with 15 bases between. This CDR3 is 16 amino acids long.

In nucleotides, the CDR3 is TGTGCCAGCAGCTTAAGGAGGGATCCGCAGTATTTT. It encodes CASSLRRDPQYF. The rearrangement links TRBV7-9 to TRBJ2-3, with a weak D call TRBD2 (6 bases). Germline V gene lookup returns CDR1 SEHNR and CDR2 FQNEAQ (reference sequence). The V end was cut by 2 bases, the J end by 10 bases, with 10 bases between. There are 12 residues in the CDR3.

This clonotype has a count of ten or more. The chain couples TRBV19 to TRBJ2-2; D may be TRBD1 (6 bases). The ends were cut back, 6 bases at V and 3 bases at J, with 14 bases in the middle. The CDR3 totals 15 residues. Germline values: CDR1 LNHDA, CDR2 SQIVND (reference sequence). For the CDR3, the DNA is TGTGCCAGTAGACCCAGGGGTAGCTACACCGGGGAGCTGTTTTTT. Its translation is CASRPRGSYTGELFF.

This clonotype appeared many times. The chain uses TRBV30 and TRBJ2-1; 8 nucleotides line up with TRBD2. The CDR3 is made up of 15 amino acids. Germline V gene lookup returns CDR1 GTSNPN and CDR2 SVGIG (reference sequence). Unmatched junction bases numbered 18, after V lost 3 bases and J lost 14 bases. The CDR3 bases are TGTGCCTGGAGCGACCCCCAAATTAGCGGGACGAAAGAGTTCTTC. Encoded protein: CAWSDPQISGTKEFF.

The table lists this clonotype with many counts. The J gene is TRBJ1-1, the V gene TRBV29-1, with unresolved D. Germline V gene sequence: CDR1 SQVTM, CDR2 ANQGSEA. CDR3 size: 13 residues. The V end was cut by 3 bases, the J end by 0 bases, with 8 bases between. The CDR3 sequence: CSVDGRMNTEAFF. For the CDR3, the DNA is TGCAGCGTTGACGGAAGAATGAACACTGAAGCTTTCTTT.

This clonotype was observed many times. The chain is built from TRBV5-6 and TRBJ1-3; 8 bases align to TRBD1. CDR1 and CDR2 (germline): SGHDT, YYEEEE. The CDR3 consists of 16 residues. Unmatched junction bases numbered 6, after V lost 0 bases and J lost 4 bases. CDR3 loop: CASSLVGQVVGNTIYF. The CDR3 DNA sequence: TGTGCCAGCAGCTTGGTGGGACAGGTAGTCGGAAACACCATATATTTT.